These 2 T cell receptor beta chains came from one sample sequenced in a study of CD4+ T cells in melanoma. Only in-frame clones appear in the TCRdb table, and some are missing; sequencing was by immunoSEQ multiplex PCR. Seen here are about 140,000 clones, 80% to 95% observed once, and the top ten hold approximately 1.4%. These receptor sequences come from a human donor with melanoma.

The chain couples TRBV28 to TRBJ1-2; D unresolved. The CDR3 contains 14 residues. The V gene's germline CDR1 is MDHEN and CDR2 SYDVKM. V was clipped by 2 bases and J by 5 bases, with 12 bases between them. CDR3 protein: CASSLGDLRYGYTF. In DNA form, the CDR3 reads TGTGCCAGCAGTTTAGGAGACTTGAGGTATGGCTACACCTTC.

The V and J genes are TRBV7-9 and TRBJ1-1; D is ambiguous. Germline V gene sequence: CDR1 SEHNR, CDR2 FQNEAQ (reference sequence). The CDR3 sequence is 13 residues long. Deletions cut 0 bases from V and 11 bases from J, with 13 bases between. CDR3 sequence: CASSLAPGVQAFF. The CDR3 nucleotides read TGTGCCAGCAGCTTAGCTCCCGGGGTGCAGGCTTTCTTT.